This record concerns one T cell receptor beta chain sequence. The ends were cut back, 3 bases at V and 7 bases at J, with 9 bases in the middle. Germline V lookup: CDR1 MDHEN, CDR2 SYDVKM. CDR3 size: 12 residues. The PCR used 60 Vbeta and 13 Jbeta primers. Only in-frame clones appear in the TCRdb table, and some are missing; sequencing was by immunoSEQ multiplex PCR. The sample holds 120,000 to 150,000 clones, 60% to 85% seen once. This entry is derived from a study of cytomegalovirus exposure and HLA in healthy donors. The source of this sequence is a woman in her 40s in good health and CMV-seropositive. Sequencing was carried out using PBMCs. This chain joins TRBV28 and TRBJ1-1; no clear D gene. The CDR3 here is CASSFGQCEAFF. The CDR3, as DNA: TGTGCCAGCAGTTTTGGTCAGTGTGAAGCTTTCTTT.